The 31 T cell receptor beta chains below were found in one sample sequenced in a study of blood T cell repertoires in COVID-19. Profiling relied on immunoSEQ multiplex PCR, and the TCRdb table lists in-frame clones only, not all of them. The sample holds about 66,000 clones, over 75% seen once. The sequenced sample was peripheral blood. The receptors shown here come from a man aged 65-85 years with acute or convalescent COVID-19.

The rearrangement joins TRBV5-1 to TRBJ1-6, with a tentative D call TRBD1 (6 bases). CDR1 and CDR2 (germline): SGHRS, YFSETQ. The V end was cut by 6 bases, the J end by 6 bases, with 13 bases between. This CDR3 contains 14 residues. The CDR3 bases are TGCGCCAGCAAAATCAGGGACACTAATTCACCCCTCCACTTT. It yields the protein CASKIRDTNSPLHF.

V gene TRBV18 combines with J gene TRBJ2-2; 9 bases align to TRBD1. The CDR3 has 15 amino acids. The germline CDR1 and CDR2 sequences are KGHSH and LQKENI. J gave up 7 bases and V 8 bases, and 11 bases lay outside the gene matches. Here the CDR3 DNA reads TGTGCCAGCCTGGGGTCGGGACAGGGTGGCGGGGAGCTGTTTTTT. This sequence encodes CASLGSGQGGGELFF.

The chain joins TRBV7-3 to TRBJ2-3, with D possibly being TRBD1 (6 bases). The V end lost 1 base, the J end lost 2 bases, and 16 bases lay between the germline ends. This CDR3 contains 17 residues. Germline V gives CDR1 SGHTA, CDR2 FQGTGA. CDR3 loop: CASSLNGGGGNTDTQYF. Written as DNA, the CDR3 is TGTGCCAGCAGCTTAAACGGTGGGGGCGGAAACACAGATACGCAGTATTTT.

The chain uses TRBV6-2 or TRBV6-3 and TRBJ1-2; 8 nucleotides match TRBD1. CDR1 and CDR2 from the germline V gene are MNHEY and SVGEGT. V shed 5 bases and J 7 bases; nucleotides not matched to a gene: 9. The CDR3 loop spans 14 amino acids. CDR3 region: CASSQGAIWSGYTF. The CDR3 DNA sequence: TGTGCCAGCAGTCAGGGGGCGATTTGGTCTGGCTACACCTTC.

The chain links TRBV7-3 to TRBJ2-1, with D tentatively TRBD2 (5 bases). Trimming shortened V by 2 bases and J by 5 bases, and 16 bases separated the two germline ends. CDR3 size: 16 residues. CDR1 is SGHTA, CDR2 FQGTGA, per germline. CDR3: CASSLGLGVRHNEQFF. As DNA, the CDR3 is TGTGCCAGCAGCTTAGGTCTCGGGGTGAGGCACAATGAGCAGTTCTTC.

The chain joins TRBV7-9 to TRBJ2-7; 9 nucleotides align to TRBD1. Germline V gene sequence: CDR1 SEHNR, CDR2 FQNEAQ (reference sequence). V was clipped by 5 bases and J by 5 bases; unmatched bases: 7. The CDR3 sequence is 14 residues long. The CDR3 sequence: CASSTPGQGDEQYF. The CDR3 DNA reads TGTGCCAGCAGCACGCCGGGACAGGGAGACGAGCAGTACTTC.

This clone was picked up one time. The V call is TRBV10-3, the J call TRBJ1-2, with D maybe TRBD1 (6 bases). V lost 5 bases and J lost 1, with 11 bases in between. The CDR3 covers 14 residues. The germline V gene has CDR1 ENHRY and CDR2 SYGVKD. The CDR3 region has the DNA TGTGCCATCAGTCTGACAGGAGATAACTATGGCTACACCTTC. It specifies CAISLTGDNYGYTF.

CDR3 bases: TGTGCCAGTAGTATAGAGACAGGGCCAGATACGCAGTATTTT. This translates into CASSIETGPDTQYF. This chain connects TRBV19 to TRBJ2-3; TRBD1 matches 7 bases. Germline V lookup: CDR1 LNHDA, CDR2 SQIVND (reference sequence). V gave up 0 bases and J gave up 4 bases; unmatched junction bases: 1. The CDR3 is 14 amino acids.

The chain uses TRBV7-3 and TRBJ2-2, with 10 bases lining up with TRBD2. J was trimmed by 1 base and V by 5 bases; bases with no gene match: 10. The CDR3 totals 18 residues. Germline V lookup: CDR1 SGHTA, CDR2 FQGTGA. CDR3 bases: TGTGCCAGCAGCCCTCGAGTAAGACTAGCGGGGAACACCGGGGAGCTGTTTTTT. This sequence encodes CASSPRVRLAGNTGELFF. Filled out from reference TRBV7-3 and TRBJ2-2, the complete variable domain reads GAGVSQTPSNKVTEKGKYVELRCDPISGHTALYWYRQSLGQGPEFLIYFQGTGAADDSGLPNDRFFAVRPEGSVSTLKIQRTERGDSAVYLCASSPRVRLAGNTGELFFGEGSRLTVL.

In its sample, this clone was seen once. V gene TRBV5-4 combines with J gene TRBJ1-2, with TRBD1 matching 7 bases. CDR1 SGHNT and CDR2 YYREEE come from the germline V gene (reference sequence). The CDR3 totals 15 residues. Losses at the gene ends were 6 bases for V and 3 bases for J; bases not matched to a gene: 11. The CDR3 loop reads CASNIRQGPDYGYTF. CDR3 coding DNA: TGTGCCAGCAACATAAGACAGGGCCCCGACTATGGCTACACCTTC.

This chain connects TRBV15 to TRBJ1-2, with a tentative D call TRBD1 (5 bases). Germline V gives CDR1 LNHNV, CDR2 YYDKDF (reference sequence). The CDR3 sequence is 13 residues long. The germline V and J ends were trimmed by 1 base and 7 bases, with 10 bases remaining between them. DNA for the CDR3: TGTGCCACCAGCAGAGGTGGGGGGTTTGGCTACACCTTC. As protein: CATSRGGGFGYTF.

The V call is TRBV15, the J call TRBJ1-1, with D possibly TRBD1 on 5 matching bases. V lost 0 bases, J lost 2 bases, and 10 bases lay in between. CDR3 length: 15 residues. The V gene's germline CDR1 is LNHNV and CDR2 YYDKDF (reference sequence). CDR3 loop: CATSRDGGYNTEAFF. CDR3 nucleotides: TGTGCCACCAGCAGAGATGGGGGGTATAACACTGAAGCTTTCTTT.

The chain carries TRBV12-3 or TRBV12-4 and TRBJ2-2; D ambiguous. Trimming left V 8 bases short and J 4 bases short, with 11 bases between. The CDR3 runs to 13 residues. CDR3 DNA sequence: TGTGCCAGCCAGTACAGAGTCACCGGGGAGCTGTTTTTT. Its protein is CASQYRVTGELFF.

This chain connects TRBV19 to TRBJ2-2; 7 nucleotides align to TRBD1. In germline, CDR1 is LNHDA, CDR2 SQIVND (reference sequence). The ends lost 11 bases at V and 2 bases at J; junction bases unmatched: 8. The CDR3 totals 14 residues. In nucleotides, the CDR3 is TGTGCCGGGTCGACAGGGCCTAACACCGGGGAGCTGTTTTTT. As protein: CAGSTGPNTGELFF.

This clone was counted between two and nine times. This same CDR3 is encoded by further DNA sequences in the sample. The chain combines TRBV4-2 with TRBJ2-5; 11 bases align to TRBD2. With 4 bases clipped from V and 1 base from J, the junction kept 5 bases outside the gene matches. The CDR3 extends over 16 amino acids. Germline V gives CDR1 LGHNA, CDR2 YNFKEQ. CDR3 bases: TGTGCCAGCAGCCGGGGGACTAGCGGATTCCAAGAGACCCAGTACTTC. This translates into CASSRGTSGFQETQYF.

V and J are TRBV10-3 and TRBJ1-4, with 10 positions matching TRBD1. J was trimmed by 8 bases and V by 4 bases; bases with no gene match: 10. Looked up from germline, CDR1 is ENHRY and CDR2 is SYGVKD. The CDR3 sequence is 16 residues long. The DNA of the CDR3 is TGTGCCATCAGTGCGCTAAAGGGACAGGGGAGCGAAAAACTGTTTTTT. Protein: CAISALKGQGSEKLFF.

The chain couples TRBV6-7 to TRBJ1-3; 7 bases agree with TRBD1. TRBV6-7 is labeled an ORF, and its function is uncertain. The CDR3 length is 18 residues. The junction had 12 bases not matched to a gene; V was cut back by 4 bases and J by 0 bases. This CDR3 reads CASSSPPNRGSSGNTIYF. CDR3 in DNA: TGTGCCAGCAGTTCACCGCCGAACAGGGGAAGCTCTGGAAACACCATATATTTT.

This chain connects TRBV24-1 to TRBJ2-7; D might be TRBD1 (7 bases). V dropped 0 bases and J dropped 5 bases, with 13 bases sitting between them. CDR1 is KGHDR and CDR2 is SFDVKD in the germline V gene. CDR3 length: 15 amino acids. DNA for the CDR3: TGTGCCACCAGTGATTTGGCAGGGGGGATCCACGAGCAGTACTTC. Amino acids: CATSDLAGGIHEQYF.

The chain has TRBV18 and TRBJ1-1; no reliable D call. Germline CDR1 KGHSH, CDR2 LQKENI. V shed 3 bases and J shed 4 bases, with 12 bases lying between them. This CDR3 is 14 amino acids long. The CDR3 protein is CASSPGFMRTEAFF. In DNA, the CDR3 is TGTGCCAGCTCACCCGGGTTCATGCGCACTGAAGCTTTCTTT.

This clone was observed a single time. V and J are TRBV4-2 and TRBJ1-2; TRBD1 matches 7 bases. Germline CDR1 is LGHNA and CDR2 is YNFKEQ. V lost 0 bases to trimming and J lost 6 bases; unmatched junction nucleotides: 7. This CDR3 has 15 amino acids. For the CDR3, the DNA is TGTGCCAGCAGCCAAGACCCGGGACAGAGAGATGGCTACACCTTC. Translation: CASSQDPGQRDGYTF.

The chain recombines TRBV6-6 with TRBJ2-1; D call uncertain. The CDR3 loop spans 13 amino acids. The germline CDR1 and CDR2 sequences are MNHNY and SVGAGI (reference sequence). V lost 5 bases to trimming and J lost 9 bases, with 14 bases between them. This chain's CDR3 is CASSPPTGSEQFF. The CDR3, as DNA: TGTGCCAGCAGTCCCCCTACCGGGTCTGAGCAGTTCTTC.

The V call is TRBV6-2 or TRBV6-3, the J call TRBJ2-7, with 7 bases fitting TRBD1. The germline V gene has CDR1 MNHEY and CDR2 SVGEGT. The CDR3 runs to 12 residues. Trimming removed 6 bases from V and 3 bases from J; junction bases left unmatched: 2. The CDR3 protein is CASSRQGYEQYF. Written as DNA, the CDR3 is TGTGCCAGCAGCAGACAGGGCTACGAGCAGTACTTC.

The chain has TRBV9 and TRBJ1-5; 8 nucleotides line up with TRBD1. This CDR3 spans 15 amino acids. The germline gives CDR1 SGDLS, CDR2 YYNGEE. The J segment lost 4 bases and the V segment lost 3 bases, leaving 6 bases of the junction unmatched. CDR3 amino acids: CASSGQGIPNQPQHF. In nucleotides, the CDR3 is TGTGCCAGCAGCGGACAGGGGATCCCAAATCAGCCCCAGCATTTT.

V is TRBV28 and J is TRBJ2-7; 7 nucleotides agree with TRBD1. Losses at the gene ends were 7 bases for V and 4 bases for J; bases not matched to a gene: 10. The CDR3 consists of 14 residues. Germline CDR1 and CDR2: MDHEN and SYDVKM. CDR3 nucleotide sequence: TGTGCCAGCACCTTGCCAGGGACAGCGTACGAGCAGTACTTC. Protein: CASTLPGTAYEQYF.

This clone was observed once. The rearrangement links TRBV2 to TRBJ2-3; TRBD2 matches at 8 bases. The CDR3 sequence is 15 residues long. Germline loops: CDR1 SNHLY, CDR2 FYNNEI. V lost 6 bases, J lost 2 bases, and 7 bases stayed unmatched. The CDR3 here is CASSFSGTPTDTQYF. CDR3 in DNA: TGTGCCAGCAGCTTTAGCGGGACACCCACAGATACGCAGTATTTT.

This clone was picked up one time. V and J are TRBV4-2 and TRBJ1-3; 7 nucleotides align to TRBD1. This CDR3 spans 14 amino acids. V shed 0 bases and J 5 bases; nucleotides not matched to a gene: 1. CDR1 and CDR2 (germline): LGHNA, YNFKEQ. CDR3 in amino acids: CASSQEGGRNTIYF. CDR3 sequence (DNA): TGTGCCAGCAGCCAAGAAGGGGGCCGAAACACCATATATTTT.

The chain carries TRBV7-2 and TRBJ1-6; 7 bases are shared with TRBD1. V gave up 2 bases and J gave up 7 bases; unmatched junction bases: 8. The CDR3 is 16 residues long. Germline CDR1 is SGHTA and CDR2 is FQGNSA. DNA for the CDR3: TGTGCCAGCAGCTTACTGACAGGGTTAGAGAATTCACCCCTCCACTTT. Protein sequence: CASSLLTGLENSPLHF.

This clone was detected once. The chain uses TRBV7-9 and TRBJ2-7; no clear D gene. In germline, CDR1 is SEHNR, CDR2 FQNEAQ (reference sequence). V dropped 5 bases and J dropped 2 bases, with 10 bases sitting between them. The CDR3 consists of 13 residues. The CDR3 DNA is TGTGCCAGCAGCCAGACACACACCTACGAGCAGTACTTC. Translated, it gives CASSQTHTYEQYF.

In DNA, the CDR3 is TGTGCCAGCAGTGCGGACAGGGTGTTGCCGGTCCCCTACGAGCAGTACTTC. As protein: CASSADRVLPVPYEQYF. The chain carries TRBV2 and TRBJ2-7, with 8 bases identical to TRBD1. This CDR3 is 17 amino acids long. V trimming: 4 bases; J trimming: 2 bases; junction bases outside the gene matches: 13. Looked up from germline, CDR1 is SNHLY and CDR2 is FYNNEI.

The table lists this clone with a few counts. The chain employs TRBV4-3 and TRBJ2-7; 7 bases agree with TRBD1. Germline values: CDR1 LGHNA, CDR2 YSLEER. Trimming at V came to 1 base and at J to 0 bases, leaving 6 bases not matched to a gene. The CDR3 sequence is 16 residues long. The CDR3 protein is CASSQGQGSNSYEQYF. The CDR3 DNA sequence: TGCGCCAGCAGCCAAGGACAGGGATCCAACTCCTACGAGCAGTACTTC.

CDR3: CASSYPAGGPGEQYF. The DNA of the CDR3 is TGTGCCAGCAGTTACCCAGCGGGGGGGCCTGGCGAGCAGTACTTC. The genes are TRBV6-2 or TRBV6-3 and TRBJ2-7, with 10 bases matching TRBD2. J was trimmed by 6 bases and V by 2 bases; bases with no gene match: 7. CDR1 MNHEY and CDR2 SVGEGT come from the germline V gene. This CDR3 is built from 15 residues.